This T cell receptor (beta chain) was recorded in a study of blood T cell repertoires in COVID-19. For the study at large: PBMCs, B-cell-depleted T cells, or T cells were the source of the cDNA or gDNA that made up the material.

The length of the CDR3 is 14 residues. V gave up 7 bases and J gave up 2 bases, with 15 bases separating them. CDR1 is SGHTA and CDR2 is FQGNSA in the germline V gene. Original methodology: Reference gene primer amplification yielded estimated nucleated cell counts. The method was immunoSEQ multiplex PCR; TCRdb's version includes in-frame clones alone and lacks a portion of them. The V and J calls and clone size are taken from that table; D and trimming were inferred from the DNA. Here the sample spans a few hundred thousand clones, approximately 81% being singletons. The rearrangement joins TRBV7-2 to TRBJ2-7, with D possibly TRBD1 on 5 matching bases. The sample comprised peripheral blood. This receptor was obtained from a woman younger than 35 with acute or convalescent COVID-19. Here the CDR3 DNA reads TGTGCCAGCACCTCCTGGGGCAGAACCTACGAGCAGTACTTC. Translating it yields CASTSWGRTYEQYF.